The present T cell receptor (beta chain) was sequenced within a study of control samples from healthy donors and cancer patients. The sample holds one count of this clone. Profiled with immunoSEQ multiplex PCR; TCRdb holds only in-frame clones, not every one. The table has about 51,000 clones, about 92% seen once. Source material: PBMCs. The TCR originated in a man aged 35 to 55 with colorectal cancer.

For the CDR3, the DNA is TGTGCCTGGAGTCCGGGACAGTTCCCCTACGAGCAGTACTTC. It translates to CAWSPGQFPYEQYF. J is TRBJ2-7 and V is TRBV30; 7 nucleotides agree with TRBD1. In germline, CDR1 is GTSNPN, CDR2 SVGIG (reference sequence). This CDR3 region has 14 residues. Germline trimming cut 2 bases from V and 2 bases from J; bases unmatched to any gene: 6.